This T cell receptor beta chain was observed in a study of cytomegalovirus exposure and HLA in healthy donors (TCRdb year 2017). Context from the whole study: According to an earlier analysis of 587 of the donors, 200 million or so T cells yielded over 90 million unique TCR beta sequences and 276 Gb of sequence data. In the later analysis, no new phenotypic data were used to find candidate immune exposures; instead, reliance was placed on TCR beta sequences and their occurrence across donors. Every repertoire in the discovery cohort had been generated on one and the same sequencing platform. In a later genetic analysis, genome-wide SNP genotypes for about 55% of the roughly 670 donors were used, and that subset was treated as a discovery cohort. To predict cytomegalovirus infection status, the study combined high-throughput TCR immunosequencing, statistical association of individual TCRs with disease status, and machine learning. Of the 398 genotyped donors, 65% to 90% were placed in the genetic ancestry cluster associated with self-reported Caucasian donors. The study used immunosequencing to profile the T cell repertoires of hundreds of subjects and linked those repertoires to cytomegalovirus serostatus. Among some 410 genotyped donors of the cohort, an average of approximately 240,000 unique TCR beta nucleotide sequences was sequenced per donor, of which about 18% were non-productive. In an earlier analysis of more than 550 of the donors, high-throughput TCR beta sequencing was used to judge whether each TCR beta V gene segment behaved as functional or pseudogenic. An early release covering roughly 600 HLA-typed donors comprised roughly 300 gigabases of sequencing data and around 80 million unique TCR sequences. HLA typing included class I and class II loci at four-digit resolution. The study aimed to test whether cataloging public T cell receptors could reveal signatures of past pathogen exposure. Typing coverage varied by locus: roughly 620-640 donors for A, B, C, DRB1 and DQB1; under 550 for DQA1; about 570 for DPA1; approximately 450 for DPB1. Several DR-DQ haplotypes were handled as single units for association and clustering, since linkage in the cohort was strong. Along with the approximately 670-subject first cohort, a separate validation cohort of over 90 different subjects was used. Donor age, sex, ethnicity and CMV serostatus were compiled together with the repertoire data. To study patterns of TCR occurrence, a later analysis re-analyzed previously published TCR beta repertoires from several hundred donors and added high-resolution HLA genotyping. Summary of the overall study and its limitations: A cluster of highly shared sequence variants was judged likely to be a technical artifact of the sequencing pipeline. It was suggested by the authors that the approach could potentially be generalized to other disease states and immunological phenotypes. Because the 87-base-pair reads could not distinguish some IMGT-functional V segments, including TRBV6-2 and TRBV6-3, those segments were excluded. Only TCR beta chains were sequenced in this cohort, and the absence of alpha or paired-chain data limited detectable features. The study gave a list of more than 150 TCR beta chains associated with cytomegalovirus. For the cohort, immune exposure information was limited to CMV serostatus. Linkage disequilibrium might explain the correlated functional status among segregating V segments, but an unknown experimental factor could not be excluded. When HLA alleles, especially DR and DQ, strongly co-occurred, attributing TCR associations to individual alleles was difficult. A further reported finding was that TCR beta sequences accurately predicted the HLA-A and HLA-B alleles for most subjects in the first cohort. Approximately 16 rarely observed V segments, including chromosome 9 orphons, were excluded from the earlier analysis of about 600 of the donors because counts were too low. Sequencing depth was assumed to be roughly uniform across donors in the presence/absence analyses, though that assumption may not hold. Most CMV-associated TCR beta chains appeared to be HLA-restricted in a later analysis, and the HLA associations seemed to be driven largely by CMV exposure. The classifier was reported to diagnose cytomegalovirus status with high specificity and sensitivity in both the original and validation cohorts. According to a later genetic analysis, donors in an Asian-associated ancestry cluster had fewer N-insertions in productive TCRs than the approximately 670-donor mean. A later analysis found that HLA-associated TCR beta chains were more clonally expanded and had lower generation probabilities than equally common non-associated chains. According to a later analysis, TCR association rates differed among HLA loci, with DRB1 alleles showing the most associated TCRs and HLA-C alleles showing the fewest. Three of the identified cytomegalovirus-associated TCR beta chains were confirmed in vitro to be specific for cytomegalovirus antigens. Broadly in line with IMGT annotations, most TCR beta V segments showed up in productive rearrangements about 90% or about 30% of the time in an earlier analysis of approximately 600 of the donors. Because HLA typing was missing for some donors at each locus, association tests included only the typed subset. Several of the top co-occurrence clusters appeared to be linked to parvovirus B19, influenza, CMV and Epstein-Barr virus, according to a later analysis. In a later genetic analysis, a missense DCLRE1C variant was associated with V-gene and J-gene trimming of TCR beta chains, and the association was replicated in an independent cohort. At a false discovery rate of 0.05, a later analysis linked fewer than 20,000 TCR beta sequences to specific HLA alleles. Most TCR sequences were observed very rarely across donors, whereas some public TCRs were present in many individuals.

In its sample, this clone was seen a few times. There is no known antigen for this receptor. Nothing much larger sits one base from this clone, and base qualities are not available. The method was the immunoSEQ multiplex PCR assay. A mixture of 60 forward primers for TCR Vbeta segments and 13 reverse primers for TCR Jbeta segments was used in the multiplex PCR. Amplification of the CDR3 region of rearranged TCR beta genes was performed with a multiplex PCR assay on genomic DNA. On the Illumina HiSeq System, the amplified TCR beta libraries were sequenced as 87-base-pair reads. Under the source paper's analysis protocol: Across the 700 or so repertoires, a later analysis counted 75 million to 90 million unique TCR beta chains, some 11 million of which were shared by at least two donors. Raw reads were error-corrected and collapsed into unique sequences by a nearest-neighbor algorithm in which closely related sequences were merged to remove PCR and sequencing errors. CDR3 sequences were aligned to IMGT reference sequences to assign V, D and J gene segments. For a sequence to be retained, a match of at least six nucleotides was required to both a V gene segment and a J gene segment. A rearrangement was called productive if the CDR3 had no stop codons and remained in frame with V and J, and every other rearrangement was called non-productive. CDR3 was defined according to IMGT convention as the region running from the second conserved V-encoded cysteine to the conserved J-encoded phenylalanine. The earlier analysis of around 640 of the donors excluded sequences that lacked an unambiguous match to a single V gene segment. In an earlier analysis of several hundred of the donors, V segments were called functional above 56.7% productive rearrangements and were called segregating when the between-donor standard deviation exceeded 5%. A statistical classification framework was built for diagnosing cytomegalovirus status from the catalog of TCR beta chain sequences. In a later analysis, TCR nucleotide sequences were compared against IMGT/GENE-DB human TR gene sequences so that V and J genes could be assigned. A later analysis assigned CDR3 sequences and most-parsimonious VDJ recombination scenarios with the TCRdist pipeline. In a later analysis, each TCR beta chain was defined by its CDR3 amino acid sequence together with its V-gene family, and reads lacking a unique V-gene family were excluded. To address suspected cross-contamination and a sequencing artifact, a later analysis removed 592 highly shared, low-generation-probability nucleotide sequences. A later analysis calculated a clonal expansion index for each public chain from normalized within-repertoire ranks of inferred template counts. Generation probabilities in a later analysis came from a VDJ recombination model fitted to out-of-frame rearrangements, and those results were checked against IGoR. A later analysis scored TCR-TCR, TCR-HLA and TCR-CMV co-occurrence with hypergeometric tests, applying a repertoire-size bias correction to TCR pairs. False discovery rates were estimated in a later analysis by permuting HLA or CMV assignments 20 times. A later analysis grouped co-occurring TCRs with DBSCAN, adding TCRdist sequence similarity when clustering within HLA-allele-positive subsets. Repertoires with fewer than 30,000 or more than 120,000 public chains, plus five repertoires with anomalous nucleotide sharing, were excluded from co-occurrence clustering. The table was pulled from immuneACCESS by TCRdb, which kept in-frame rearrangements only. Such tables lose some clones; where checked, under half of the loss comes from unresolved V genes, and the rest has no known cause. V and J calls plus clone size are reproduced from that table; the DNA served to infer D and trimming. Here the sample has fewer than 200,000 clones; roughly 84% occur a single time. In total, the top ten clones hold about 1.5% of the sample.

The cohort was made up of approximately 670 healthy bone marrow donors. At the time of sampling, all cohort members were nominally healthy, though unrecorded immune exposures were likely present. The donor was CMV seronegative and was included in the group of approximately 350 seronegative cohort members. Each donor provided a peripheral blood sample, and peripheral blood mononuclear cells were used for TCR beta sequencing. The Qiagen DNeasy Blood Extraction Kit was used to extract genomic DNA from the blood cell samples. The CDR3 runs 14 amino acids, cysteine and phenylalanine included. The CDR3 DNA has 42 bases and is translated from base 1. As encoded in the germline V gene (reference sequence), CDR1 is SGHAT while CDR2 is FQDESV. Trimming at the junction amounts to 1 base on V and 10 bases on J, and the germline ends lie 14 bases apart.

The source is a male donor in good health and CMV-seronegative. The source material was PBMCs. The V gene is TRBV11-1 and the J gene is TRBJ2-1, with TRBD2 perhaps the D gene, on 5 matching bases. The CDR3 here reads CASSLGGVGLEQFF. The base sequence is TGTGCCAGCAGCTTAGGGGGAGTGGGTTTGGAGCAGTTCTTC.